This T cell receptor (beta chain) was obtained from a study of blood T cell repertoires in COVID-19 (TCRdb year 2020). With regard to the full study: The collaborator samples originated in the United States, Italy and Spain and spanned the acute and convalescent phases of COVID-19. The prospective study material was composed of cDNA or gDNA derived from T cells, B-cell-depleted T cells, or PBMCs. Subjects who had been exposed to COVID-19, were actively infected with it, or had recovered from it provided the deeply sampled blood TCRbeta repertoires that made up the dataset. A freely available public database, intended as a resource for researchers studying the immune response to SARS-CoV-2, is where the repertoires were released. Samples came from the ongoing ImmuneRACE study (first 160 participants) plus 1,254 subjects from 6 global collaborators. A de-identified subject ID, COVID-19 status, age in years and sex were almost always included in the sample metadata. HLA class I and class II types, where available, came from metadata supplied by the sample provider rather than from assay-based typing. Points the paper makes about the study in general: The amount of clinical and demographic metadata varied by source and participant and was provided uncurated.

Its CDR3 holds 12 amino acids, cysteine through phenylalanine. CDR3 DNA only is kept here, 36 bases in frame from base 1. CDR1 is given as MNHEY and CDR2 as SVGAGI, both from the germline V gene. V was cut back by 0 bases and J by 5 bases, leaving a gap of 4 bases between them. Whole blood was collected in K2EDTA tubes by collaborating institutions according to the institutions' own protocols. For TCRbeta analysis, collaborators shipped samples in one of three forms: frozen whole blood, isolated PBMCs, or DNA extracted from either of those sample types. A remark on this clone: Its target antigen remains unknown. Per-nucleotide qualities are absent, and no much larger clonotype sits a single base away.

The immunoSEQ Assay, a bias-controlled multiplex PCR, was used to amplify TCRbeta CDR3 regions from genomic DNA. The authors' pipeline ran thus. The number of nucleated cells in each sample was estimated from the amplification of reference gene primers within the assay. Sequence reads were collapsed and filtered to measure the absolute abundance of every unique TCRbeta CDR3 rearrangement. For each sample, productive Simpson clonality was calculated as the square root of Simpson's diversity index across productive rearrangements. TCRdb provides this immuneACCESS table in a form limited to in-frame rearrangements. Some clones are lacking; in checked studies, under half of them reflect an unresolved V gene, and why the rest are absent is not known. V and J calls and clone size are given by that table; D and trimming were obtained from the DNA. For this sample the table gives 200,000 to 250,000 clones, of which over 60% were detected only once. 5.5% to 7% of the sample rests with the top ten.

Source material: peripheral blood. The source is a woman aged 70-85 years with acute or convalescent COVID-19. The chain is made from TRBV6-5 and TRBJ2-5; the D segment cannot be called with confidence. The DNA sequence follows: TGTGCCAGCAGTTACTCTGGCGAGACCCAGTACTTC. It translates as CASSYSGETQYF.